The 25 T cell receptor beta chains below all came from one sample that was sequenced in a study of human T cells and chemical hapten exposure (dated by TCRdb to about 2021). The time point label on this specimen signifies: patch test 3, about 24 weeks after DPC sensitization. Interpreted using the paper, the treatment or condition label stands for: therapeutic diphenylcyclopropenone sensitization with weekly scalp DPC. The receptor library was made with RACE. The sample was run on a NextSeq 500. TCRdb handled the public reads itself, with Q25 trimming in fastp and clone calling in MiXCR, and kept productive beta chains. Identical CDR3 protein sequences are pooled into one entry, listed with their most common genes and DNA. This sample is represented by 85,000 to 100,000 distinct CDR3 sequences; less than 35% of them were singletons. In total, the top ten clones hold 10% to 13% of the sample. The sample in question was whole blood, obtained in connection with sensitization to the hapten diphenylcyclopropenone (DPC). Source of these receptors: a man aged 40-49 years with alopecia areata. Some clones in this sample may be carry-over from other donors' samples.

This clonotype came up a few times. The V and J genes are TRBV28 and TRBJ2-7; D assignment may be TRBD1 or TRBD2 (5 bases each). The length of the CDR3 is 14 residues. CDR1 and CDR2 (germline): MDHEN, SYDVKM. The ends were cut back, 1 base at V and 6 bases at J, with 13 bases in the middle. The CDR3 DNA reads TGTGCCAGCAGTTTATTGTGGGGGTCCGGCGAGCAGTACTTC. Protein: CASSLLWGSGEQYF. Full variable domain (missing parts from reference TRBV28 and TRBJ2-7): DVKVTQSSRYLVKRTGEKVFLECVQDMDHENMFWYRQDPGLGLRLIYFSYDVKMKEKGDIPEGYSVSREKKERFSLILESASTNQTSMYLCASSLLWGSGEQYFGPGTRLTVT.

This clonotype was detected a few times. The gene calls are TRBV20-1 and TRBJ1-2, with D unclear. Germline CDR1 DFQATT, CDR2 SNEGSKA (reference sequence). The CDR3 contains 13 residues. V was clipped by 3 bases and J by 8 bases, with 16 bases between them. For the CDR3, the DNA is TGCAGTGCTAGCCGGGGAAGGGTTTGGGGCTACACCTTC. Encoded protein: CSASRGRVWGYTF.

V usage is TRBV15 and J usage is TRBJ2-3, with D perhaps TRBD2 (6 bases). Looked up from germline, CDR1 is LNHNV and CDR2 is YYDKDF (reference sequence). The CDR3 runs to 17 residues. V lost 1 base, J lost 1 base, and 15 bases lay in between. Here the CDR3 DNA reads TGTGCCACCAGCAGAGGGAGGGCTCCAGCTGGCACAGATACGCAGTATTTT. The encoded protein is CATSRGRAPAGTDTQYF. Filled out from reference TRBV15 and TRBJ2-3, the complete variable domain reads DAMVIQNPRYQVTQFGKPVTLSCSQTLNHNVMYWYQQKSSQAPKLLFHYYDKDFNNEADTPDNFQSRRPNTSFCFLDIRSPGLGDTAMYLCATSRGRAPAGTDTQYFGPGTRLTVL.

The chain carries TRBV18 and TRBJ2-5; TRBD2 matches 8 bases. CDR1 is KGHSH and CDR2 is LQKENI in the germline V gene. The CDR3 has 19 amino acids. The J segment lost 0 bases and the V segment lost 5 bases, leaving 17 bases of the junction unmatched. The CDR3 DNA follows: TGTGCCAGCTCAACTCTTATAGCGGGGATGAGGAGTGACCAAGAGACCCAGTACTTC. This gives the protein CASSTLIAGMRSDQETQYF.

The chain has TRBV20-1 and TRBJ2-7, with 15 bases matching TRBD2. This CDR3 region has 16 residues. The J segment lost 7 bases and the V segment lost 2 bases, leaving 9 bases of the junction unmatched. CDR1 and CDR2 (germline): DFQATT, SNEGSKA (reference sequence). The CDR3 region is CSARRGLAGGPGEQYF. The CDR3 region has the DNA TGCAGTGCTAGAAGGGGACTAGCGGGAGGCCCCGGGGAGCAGTACTTC.

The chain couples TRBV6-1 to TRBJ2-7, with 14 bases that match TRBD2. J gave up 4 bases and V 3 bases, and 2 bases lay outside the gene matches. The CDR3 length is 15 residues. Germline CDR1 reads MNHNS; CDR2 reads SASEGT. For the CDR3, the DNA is TGTGCCAGCAGTGAGACTAGCGGGAGGGCGTACGAGCAGTACTTC. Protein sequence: CASSETSGRAYEQYF.

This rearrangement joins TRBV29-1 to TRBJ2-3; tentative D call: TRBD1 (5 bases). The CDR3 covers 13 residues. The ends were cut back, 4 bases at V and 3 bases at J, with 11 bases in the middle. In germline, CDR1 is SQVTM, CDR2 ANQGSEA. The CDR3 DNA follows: TGCAGCGTTGCAGGGCAGAGTACAGATACGCAGTATTTT. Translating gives CSVAGQSTDTQYF.

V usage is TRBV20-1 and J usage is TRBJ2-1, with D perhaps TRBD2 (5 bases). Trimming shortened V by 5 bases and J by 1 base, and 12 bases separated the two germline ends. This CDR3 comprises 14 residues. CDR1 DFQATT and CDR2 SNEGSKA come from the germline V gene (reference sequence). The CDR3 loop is CSAYDRRSYNEQFF. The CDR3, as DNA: TGCAGTGCTTACGATCGGAGGTCCTACAATGAGCAGTTCTTC.

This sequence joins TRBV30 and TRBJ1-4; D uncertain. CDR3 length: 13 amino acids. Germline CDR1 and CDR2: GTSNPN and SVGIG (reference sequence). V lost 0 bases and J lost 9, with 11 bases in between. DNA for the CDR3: TGTGCCTGGAGTGTAAACAGCCGTCAAAAACTGTTTTTT. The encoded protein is CAWSVNSRQKLFF.

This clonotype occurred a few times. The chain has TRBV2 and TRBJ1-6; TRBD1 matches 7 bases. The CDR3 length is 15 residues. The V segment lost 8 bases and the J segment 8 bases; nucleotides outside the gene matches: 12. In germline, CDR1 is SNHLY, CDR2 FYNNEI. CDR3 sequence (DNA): TGTGCCAGCTTTGCCGACCCAGGGGGATATTCACCCCTCCACTTT. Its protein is CASFADPGGYSPLHF.

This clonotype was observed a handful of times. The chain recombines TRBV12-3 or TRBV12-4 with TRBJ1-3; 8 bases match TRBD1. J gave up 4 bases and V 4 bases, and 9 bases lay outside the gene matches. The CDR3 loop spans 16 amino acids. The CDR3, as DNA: TGTGCCAGCAGTTCACAGGGGGAAGTGGGAGGAAACACCATATATTTT. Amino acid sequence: CASSSQGEVGGNTIYF.

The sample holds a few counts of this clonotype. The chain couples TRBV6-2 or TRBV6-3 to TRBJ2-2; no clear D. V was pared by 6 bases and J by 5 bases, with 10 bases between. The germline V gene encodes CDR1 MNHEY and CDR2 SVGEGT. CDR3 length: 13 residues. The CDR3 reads CASRPIGTGELFF. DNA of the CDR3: TGTGCCAGCAGACCGATAGGAACCGGGGAGCTGTTTTTT.

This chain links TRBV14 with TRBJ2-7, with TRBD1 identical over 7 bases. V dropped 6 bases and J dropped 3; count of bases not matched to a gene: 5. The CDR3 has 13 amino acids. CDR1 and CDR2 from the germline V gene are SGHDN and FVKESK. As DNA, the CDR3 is TGTGCCAGCAGGGGACAGACATACTACGAGCAGTACTTC. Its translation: CASRGQTYYEQYF. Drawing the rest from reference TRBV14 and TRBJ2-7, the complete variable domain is EAGVTQFPSHSVIEKGQTVTLRCDPISGHDNLYWYRRVMGKEIKFLLHFVKESKQDESGMPNNRFLAERTGGTYSTLKVQPAELEDSGVYFCASRGQTYYEQYFGPGTRLTVT.

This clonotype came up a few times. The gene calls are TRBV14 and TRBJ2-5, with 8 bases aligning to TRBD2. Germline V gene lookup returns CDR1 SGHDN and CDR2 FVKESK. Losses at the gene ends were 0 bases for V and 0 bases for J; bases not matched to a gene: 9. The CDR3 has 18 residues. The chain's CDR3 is CASSQDPTKTSDQETQYF. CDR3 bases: TGTGCCAGCAGCCAAGACCCCACTAAGACTAGCGACCAAGAGACCCAGTACTTC.

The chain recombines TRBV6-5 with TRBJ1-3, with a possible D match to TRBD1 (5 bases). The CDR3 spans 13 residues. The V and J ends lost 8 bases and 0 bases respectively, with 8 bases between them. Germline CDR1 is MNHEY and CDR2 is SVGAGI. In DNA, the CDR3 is TGTGCCAGCCTCGACAGCTCTGGAAACACCATATATTTT. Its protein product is CASLDSSGNTIYF.

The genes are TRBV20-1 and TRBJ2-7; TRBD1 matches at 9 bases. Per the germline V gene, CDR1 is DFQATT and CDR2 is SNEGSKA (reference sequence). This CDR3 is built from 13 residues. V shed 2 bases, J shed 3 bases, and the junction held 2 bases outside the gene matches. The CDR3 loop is CSARSGQGYEQYF. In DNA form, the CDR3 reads TGCAGTGCTAGATCGGGACAGGGCTACGAGCAGTACTTC.

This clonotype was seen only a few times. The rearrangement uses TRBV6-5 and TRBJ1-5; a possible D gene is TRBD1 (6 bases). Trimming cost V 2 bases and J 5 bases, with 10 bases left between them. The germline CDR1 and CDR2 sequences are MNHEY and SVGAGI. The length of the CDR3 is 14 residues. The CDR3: CASSYGQGHQPQHF. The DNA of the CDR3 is TGTGCCAGCAGTTACGGCCAGGGGCATCAGCCCCAGCATTTT.

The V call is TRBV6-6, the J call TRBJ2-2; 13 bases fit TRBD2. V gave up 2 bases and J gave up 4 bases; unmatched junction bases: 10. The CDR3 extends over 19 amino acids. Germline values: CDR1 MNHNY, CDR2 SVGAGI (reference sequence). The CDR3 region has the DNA TGTGCCAGCAGTTACACTGGACTAGCGGGAGTTGTCTCCACCGGGGAGCTGTTTTTT. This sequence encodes CASSYTGLAGVVSTGELFF.

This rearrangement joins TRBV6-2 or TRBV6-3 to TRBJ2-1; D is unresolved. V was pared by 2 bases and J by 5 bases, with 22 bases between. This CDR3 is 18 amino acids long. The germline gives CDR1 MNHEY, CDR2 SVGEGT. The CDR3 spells CASSYAGSRLTRNNEQFF. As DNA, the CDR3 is TGTGCCAGCAGTTACGCTGGTAGCCGTTTAACGCGAAACAATGAGCAGTTCTTC.

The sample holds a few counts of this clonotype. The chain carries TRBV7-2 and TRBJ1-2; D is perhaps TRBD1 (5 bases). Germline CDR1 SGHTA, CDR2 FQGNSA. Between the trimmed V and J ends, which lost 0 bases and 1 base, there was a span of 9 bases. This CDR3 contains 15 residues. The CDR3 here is CASSLARQINYGYTF. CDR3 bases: TGTGCCAGCAGCTTAGCCAGACAGATTAACTATGGCTACACCTTC.

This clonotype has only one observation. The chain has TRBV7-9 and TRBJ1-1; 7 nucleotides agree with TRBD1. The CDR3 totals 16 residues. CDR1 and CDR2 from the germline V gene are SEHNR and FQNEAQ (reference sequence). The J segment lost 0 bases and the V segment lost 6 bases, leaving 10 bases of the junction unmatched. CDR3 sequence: CASRNPGQPLNTEAFF. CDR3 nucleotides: TGTGCCAGCAGGAACCCGGGACAGCCTTTGAACACTGAAGCTTTCTTT.

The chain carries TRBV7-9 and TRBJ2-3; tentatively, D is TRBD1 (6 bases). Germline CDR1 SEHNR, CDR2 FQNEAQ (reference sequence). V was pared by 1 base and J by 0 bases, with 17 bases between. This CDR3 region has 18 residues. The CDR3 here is CASSLVVGQLDSTDTQYF. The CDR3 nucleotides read TGTGCCAGCAGCTTAGTAGTAGGACAGCTCGATAGCACAGATACGCAGTATTTT.

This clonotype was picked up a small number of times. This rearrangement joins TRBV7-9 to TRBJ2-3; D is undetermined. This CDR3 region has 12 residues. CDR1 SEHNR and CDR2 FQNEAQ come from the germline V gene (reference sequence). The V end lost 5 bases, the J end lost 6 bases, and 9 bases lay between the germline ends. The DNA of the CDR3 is TGTGCCAGCAGCCCGGGCGGCGATACGCAGTATTTT. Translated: CASSPGGDTQYF.

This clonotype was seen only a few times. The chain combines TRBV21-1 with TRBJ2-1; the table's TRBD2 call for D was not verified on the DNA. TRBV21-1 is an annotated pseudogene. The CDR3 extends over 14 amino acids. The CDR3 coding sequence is TGTGCCAGCAGCAAAGATAGTAGCGGGAGTGAGCAGTTCTTC. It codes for CASSKDSSGSEQFF.

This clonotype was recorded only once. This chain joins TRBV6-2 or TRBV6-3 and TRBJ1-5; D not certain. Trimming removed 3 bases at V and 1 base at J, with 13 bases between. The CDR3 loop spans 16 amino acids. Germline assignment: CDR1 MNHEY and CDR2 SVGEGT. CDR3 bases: TGTGCCAGCAGTTATACCGGACGGGGAAGCAATCAGCCCCAGCATTTT. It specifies CASSYTGRGSNQPQHF.